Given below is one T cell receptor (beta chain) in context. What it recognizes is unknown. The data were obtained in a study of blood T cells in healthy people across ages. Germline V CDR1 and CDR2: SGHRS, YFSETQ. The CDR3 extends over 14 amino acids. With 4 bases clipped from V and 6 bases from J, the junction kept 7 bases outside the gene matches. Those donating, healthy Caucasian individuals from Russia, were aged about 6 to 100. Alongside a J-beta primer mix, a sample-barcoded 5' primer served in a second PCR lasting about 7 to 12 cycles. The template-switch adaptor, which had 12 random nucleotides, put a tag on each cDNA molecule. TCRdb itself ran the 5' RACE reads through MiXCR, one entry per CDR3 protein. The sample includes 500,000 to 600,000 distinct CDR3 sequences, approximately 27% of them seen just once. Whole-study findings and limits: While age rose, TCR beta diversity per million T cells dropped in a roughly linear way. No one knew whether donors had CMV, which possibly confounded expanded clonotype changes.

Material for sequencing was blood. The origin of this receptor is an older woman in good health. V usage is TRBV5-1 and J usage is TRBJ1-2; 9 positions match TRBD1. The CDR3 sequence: CASSAQTGGDGYTF. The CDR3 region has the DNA TGCGCCAGCAGCGCCCAAACAGGGGGCGATGGCTACACCTTC.